This passage covers 29 T cell receptor beta chains from one sample sequenced in a study of shared clonotypes between healthy human individuals. Profiling relied on immunoSEQ multiplex PCR, and the TCRdb table lists in-frame clones only, not all of them. This repertoire shows some 2,500,000 clones, approximately 90% found once; its top ten account for about 0.36%. The sequenced sample consisted of naive CD4+ T cells from PBMCs. The subset here: CD45RA+ positively selected. The receptors were sampled from a man aged 18 to 30 in good health. Some clones in this sample may be carry-over from other donors' samples.

The CDR3 region has the DNA TGTGCCAGCAGTTTTCTGGACCGACACAATGAGCAGTTCTTC. This translates into CASSFLDRHNEQFF. The chain combines TRBV28 with TRBJ2-1; no reliable D call. With 3 bases removed from V and 5 bases from J, the gap between germline ends came to 11 bases. The CDR3 is 14 residues long. The V gene's germline CDR1 is MDHEN and CDR2 SYDVKM.

The CDR3 nucleotides read TGTGCCAGCAGCACCCCGCGACAGATAAACACTGAAGCTTTCTTT. It specifies CASSTPRQINTEAFF. V is TRBV6-1 and J is TRBJ1-1; weak D call: TRBD1 (5 bases). CDR3 length: 15 amino acids. With 6 bases removed from V and 2 bases from J, the gap between germline ends came to 16 bases. The V gene's germline CDR1 is MNHNS and CDR2 SASEGT.

This clone appeared a single time. In DNA form, the CDR3 reads TGTGCCAGCAGCTTACTTGGCCCGGGATATAGCAATCAGCCCCAGCATTTT. Protein product: CASSLLGPGYSNQPQHF. The chain links TRBV5-5 to TRBJ1-5; no clear D. From germline, CDR1 is SGHKS and CDR2 YYEKEE (reference sequence). V was shortened by 2 bases and J by 0 bases, with 15 bases between the two germline ends. The CDR3 runs to 17 residues.

This clone was observed a handful of times. DNA of the CDR3: TGTGCCAGCAGCTTAGACTTGGACTACGAGCAGTACTTC. It translates to CASSLDLDYEQYF. This sequence joins TRBV7-2 and TRBJ2-7; D is ambiguous. This CDR3 contains 13 residues. Per germline, CDR1 SGHTA and CDR2 FQGNSA. Trimming removed 1 base from V and 3 bases from J, with 7 bases in between.

The gene calls are TRBV21-1 and TRBJ1-1; TRBD1, the table's D call, was not compared with the DNA. TRBV21-1 is a pseudogene segment. The length of the CDR3 is 17 residues. CDR3 sequence: CASSPRGTGREYTEAFF. CDR3 coding DNA: TGTGCCAGCAGCCCCCGGGGGACAGGCCGAGAGTACACTGAAGCTTTCTTT.

The chain combines TRBV5-1 with TRBJ2-7; tentative D call: TRBD2 (6 bases). The V end lost 4 bases, the J end lost 7 bases, and 24 bases lay between the germline ends. The germline gives CDR1 SGHRS, CDR2 YFSETQ. This CDR3 has 16 amino acids. The CDR3 nucleotides are TGCGCCAGCAGCCCGCAGGGTGCCCGGGAGTCTTTGGAGCAGTACTTC. Its protein product is CASSPQGARESLEQYF. Based on the CDR3 plus reference TRBV5-1 and TRBJ2-7, the full variable domain is KAGVTQTPRYLIKTRGQQVTLSCSPISGHRSVSWYQQTPGQGLQFLFEYFSETQRNKGNFPGRFSGRQFSNSRSEMNVSTLELGDSALYLCASSPQGARESLEQYFGPGTRLTVT.

The V gene is TRBV27, the J gene TRBJ2-2; D remains ambiguous. In germline, CDR1 is MNHEY, CDR2 SMNVEV (reference sequence). There are 16 residues in the CDR3. V was cut by 1 base and J by 4 bases, with 13 bases left in between. In DNA, the CDR3 is TGTGCCAGCAGTTTATTAGGAGTTTCGGGCACCGGGGAGCTGTTTTTT. Translated, it gives CASSLLGVSGTGELFF.

The chain has TRBV27 and TRBJ2-7; a weak D match, TRBD1 (6 bases). Per the germline V gene, CDR1 is MNHEY and CDR2 is SMNVEV (reference sequence). V was cut by 1 base and J by 8 bases, with 15 bases left in between. The CDR3 loop spans 14 amino acids. The CDR3, as DNA: TGTGCCAGCAGTTTATTATCAGGGGTAGCCCAGCAGTACTTC. Translation gives CASSLLSGVAQQYF.

As for this clone: Other DNA sequences of this sample code for an identical CDR3. The chain couples TRBV11-2 to TRBJ2-7, with D tentatively TRBD1 or TRBD2 (6 bases each). The V and J ends lost 3 bases and 5 bases respectively, with 14 bases between them. The CDR3 totals 14 residues. From germline, CDR1 is SGHAT and CDR2 FQNNGV. The DNA for the CDR3 is TGTGCCAGCAGCTTGGCCGGGGGCAGAGACGAGCAGTACTTC. Its protein product is CASSLAGGRDEQYF. The variable domain in full, with the rest retrieved from reference TRBV11-2 and TRBJ2-7, is EAGVAQSPRYKIIEKRQSVAFWCNPISGHATLYWYQQILGQGPKLLIQFQNNGVVDDSQLPKDRFSAERLKGVDSTLKIQPAKLEDSAVYLCASSLAGGRDEQYFGPGTRLTVT.

The CDR3, as DNA: TGTGCCAGTAGCTCGGACAGGAACTACAATGAGCAGTTCTTC. Residues: CASSSDRNYNEQFF. The V call is TRBV19, the J call TRBJ2-1, with 7 bases that match TRBD1. V lost 6 bases to trimming and J lost 3 bases; unmatched junction nucleotides: 5. CDR1 and CDR2 from the germline V gene are LNHDA and SQIVND (reference sequence). CDR3 length: 14 amino acids. Drawing the rest from reference TRBV19 and TRBJ2-1, the complete variable domain is DGGITQSPKYLFRKEGQNVTLSCEQNLNHDAMYWYRQDPGQGLRLIYYSQIVNDFQKGDIAEGYSVSREKKESFPLTVTSAQKNPTAFYLCASSSDRNYNEQFFGPGTRLTVL.

The rearrangement links TRBV6-6 to TRBJ2-7, with 9 bases aligning to TRBD2. Germline values: CDR1 MNHNY, CDR2 SVGAGI (reference sequence). The V gene end was trimmed by 6 bases and the J gene end by 7 bases; junction bases not matched to a gene: 10. This CDR3 comprises 14 residues. CDR3 residues: CASRFPGLAVEQYF. The CDR3 coding sequence is TGTGCCAGCAGATTCCCGGGACTAGCAGTAGAGCAGTACTTC.

This chain links TRBV15 with TRBJ1-4, with D hard to call. Germline V gene sequence: CDR1 LNHNV, CDR2 YYDKDF (reference sequence). The CDR3 is 18 residues long. V lost 0 bases to trimming and J lost 0 bases, with 14 bases between them. CDR3 in amino acids: CATSRDRDPETTNEKLFF. CDR3 in DNA: TGTGCCACCAGCAGAGATCGCGACCCGGAAACAACTAATGAAAAACTGTTTTTT.

This chain uses TRBV11-3 with TRBJ2-3; D gene unclear. Trimming pared 6 bases from V and 6 bases from J, leaving 13 bases between. The germline V gene encodes CDR1 SGHNT and CDR2 YENEEA. This CDR3 has 13 amino acids. The CDR3 DNA reads TGTGCCAGCAGTCGAGTGTCCGCGGATACGCAGTATTTT. This gives the protein CASSRVSADTQYF.

The J gene is TRBJ1-2, the V gene TRBV4-3; 7 bases are a match to TRBD1. Germline-derived CDR1 and CDR2 are LGHNA and YSLEER. CDR3 length: 15 amino acids. V was pared by 0 bases and J by 2 bases, with 3 bases of the junction left unmatched. This chain's CDR3 is CASSQEGRGNYGYTF. CDR3 DNA: TGCGCCAGCAGCCAAGAAGGCAGGGGGAACTATGGCTACACCTTC.

The chain uses TRBV5-1 and TRBJ2-3; possible D gene TRBD1, 5 bases. Germline V gene sequence: CDR1 SGHRS, CDR2 YFSETQ. This CDR3 contains 14 residues. Trimming removed 7 bases from V and 0 bases from J, with 12 bases in between. The CDR3 is CASGKTASTDTQYF. CDR3 bases: TGCGCCAGCGGGAAGACAGCCAGCACAGATACGCAGTATTTT.

The CDR3 DNA follows: TGTGCCAGCAGCTTAGCGCGAGCGGGGGACAATGAGCAGTTCTTC. Amino acids: CASSLARAGDNEQFF. This rearrangement joins TRBV7-9 to TRBJ2-1; TRBD2 matches at 8 bases. The CDR3 runs to 15 residues. The V gene's germline CDR1 is SEHNR and CDR2 FQNEAQ (reference sequence). V gave up 0 bases and J gave up 5 bases; unmatched junction bases: 3. Using reference TRBV7-9 and TRBJ2-1 for the parts outside the CDR3, the full variable domain is DTGVSQNPRHKITKRGQNVTFRCDPISEHNRLYWYRQTLGQGPEFLTYFQNEAQLEKSRLLSDRFSAERPKGSFSTLEIQRTEQGDSAMYLCASSLARAGDNEQFFGPGTRLTVL.

The chain couples TRBV18 to TRBJ1-5; D ambiguous. The germline V gene has CDR1 KGHSH and CDR2 LQKENI. V shed 0 bases and J shed 4 bases, with 10 bases lying between them. The CDR3 totals 15 residues. The CDR3 region has the DNA TGTGCCAGCTCACCACCGGGCAGACTGAATCAGCCCCAGCATTTT. Translating it yields CASSPPGRLNQPQHF.

In regard to this clone: The identical CDR3 is also encoded by other nucleotide sequences in the sample. The V gene is TRBV7-2, the J gene TRBJ2-7; no clear D. CDR1 and CDR2 from the germline V gene are SGHTA and FQGNSA. The V gene lost 3 bases and the J gene lost 0 bases, with 9 bases spanning the gap. This CDR3 region has 14 residues. This CDR3 is CASSLGRLSYEQYF. The CDR3 DNA sequence: TGTGCCAGCAGCTTGGGTAGACTCTCCTACGAGCAGTACTTC.

This clone was seen a handful of times. This chain connects TRBV7-2 to TRBJ2-7; D might be TRBD2 (6 bases). The ends were cut back, 1 base at V and 3 bases at J, with 13 bases in the middle. The CDR3 consists of 15 residues. Germline V gene data show CDR1 as SGHTA and CDR2 as FQGNSA. The CDR3 here is CASSLGGHGGYEQYF. The DNA for the CDR3 is TGTGCCAGCAGCTTAGGTGGCCACGGGGGCTACGAGCAGTACTTC.

The chain is built from TRBV30 and TRBJ2-2; the D gene is possibly TRBD2 (7 bases). Looked up from germline, CDR1 is GTSNPN and CDR2 is SVGIG (reference sequence). Trimming cost V 1 base and J 3 bases, with 21 bases left between them. This CDR3 region has 18 residues. The CDR3 sequence is CAWSGRRSGGDDTGELFF. In DNA, the CDR3 is TGTGCCTGGAGTGGCCGTCGCTCGGGGGGCGATGACACCGGGGAGCTGTTTTTT.

The gene calls are TRBV7-6 and TRBJ2-3; D might be TRBD1 (6 bases). The CDR3 is 17 residues long. CDR1 is SGHVS, CDR2 FNYEAQ, per germline. V lost 1 base to trimming and J lost 5 bases, with 19 bases between them. CDR3 in amino acids: CASSLGGGRAVIDTQYF. DNA for the CDR3: TGTGCCAGCAGCTTAGGAGGGGGTAGGGCGGTCATAGATACGCAGTATTTT.

J is TRBJ1-5 and V is TRBV30; D unclear. The CDR3 runs 12 residues. V dropped 2 bases and J dropped 0 bases, with 2 bases sitting between them. Germline CDR1 and CDR2: GTSNPN and SVGIG (reference sequence). The chain's CDR3 is CAWSFSNQPQHF. CDR3 bases: TGTGCCTGGAGTTTTAGCAATCAGCCCCAGCATTTT.

This clone was seen once. The J gene is TRBJ1-5, the V gene TRBV27, with 8 bases aligning to TRBD1. Trimming took 5 bases from V and 5 from J; bases not matched to a gene: 11. This CDR3 is built from 16 residues. CDR1 and CDR2 from the germline V gene are MNHEY and SMNVEV (reference sequence). CDR3 bases: TGTGCCAGCAGTCTTTACAGGGGGGGAAGCTATCAGCCCCAGCATTTT. Translated, it gives CASSLYRGGSYQPQHF.

This clone was seen only once. The chain joins TRBV7-2 to TRBJ2-3; 7 nucleotides agree with TRBD2. The CDR3 totals 16 residues. The V and J ends lost 4 bases and 4 bases, in that order; junction bases with no gene match: 11. Germline values: CDR1 SGHTA, CDR2 FQGNSA. The CDR3 here is CASSSTGLAAADTQYF. The CDR3 DNA follows: TGTGCCAGCAGCTCTACTGGGCTAGCGGCGGCAGATACGCAGTATTTT.

This chain uses TRBV19 with TRBJ1-1; a possible D gene is TRBD1 (5 bases). This CDR3 is 17 amino acids long. V was trimmed by 2 bases and J by 1 base, leaving 17 bases between them. Germline V lookup: CDR1 LNHDA, CDR2 SQIVND (reference sequence). The CDR3 DNA follows: TGTGCCAGTAGTATACGGGGCCGGGGGATCGCGAACACTGAAGCTTTCTTT. It translates to CASSIRGRGIANTEAFF. The full variable domain, rest sourced from reference TRBV19 and TRBJ1-1, is DGGITQSPKYLFRKEGQNVTLSCEQNLNHDAMYWYRQDPGQGLRLIYYSQIVNDFQKGDIAEGYSVSREKKESFPLTVTSAQKNPTAFYLCASSIRGRGIANTEAFFGQGTRLTVV.

The J gene is TRBJ2-7, the V gene TRBV28, with 12 bases identical to TRBD2. There are 16 residues in the CDR3. The trim removed 4 bases at V and 5 bases at J, leaving 9 bases unmatched. Germline V gives CDR1 MDHEN, CDR2 SYDVKM. CDR3 sequence reads: CASSSRLAGALDEQYF. The DNA of the CDR3 is TGTGCCAGCAGTTCCCGACTAGCGGGAGCTCTCGACGAGCAGTACTTC.

The V gene is TRBV29-1, the J gene TRBJ2-7; D might be TRBD2 (6 bases). The germline CDR1 and CDR2 sequences are SQVTM and ANQGSEA. This CDR3 region has 13 residues. The germline V and J ends were trimmed by 7 bases and 3 bases, with 16 bases remaining between them. The CDR3 reads CSGGTANNYEQYF. CDR3 coding DNA: TGCAGCGGCGGGACCGCAAACAACTACGAGCAGTACTTC.

This clone was recorded once. The chain carries TRBV11-2 and TRBJ2-3; TRBD2 matches at 9 bases. The germline V gene encodes CDR1 SGHAT and CDR2 FQNNGV. After removal of 4 bases from V and 2 bases from J, the junction contained 13 bases not matched to a gene. CDR3 length: 18 residues. CDR3 sequence: CASSSLGPRTSDTDTQYF. CDR3 bases: TGTGCCAGCAGCTCCTTGGGCCCCAGGACTAGCGACACAGATACGCAGTATTTT.

As for this clone: At the DNA level, this CDR3 is encoded by other sequences in the same sample as well. The chain uses TRBV7-2 and TRBJ1-1; D unclear. Trimming pared 1 base from V and 2 bases from J, leaving 5 bases between. Germline values: CDR1 SGHTA, CDR2 FQGNSA. This CDR3 is built from 13 residues. DNA of the CDR3: TGTGCCAGCAGCTTAGAGCCTAACACTGAAGCTTTCTTT. It codes for CASSLEPNTEAFF.